The T cell receptor beta chain described here comes from a study of shared clonotypes between healthy human individuals. Positive CCR7 selection of CD45RO-negative cells yielded the naive CD8 cells, and terminally differentiated effector memory CD45RA+ cells were excluded. V was cut by 4 bases and J by 0 bases, with 18 bases left in between. The length of the CDR3 is 17 residues. Germline loops: CDR1 SGHTA, CDR2 FQGTGA. Sequenced by immunoSEQ multiplex PCR; TCRdb stores in-frame clones only, minus some. This sample has 2 million to 2.5 million clones, with about 95% found just once. The J gene is TRBJ1-1, the V gene TRBV7-3; possible D gene TRBD1, 5 bases. This clonotype was sampled from a man between 18 and 35 years old in good health. Sequencing input: naive CD8+ T cells sorted from blood. CDR3 in amino acids: CASSSLGPPTMNTEAFF. CDR3 DNA sequence: TGTGCCAGCAGCTCCCTGGGACCTCCCACCATGAACACTGAAGCTTTCTTT.